The 18 T cell receptor beta chains below come from one sample, sequenced in a study of cytotoxic CD8 clonotypes in ibrutinib-treated CLL. The method was immunoSEQ multiplex PCR; TCRdb's version includes in-frame clones alone and lacks a portion of them. The table includes approximately 190,000 clones, 70% detected once. The sample in question was PBMCs, obtained after 12 months of ibrutinib treatment. The receptors here all came from a human donor with chronic lymphocytic leukemia.

The gene calls are TRBV6-5 and TRBJ2-3; D may be TRBD1 (5 bases). In germline, CDR1 is MNHEY, CDR2 SVGAGI. The CDR3 length is 12 residues. Trimming shortened V by 8 bases and J by 0 bases, and 6 bases separated the two germline ends. The CDR3 loop is CASGQSTDTQYF. The CDR3 DNA is TGTGCCAGCGGACAAAGCACAGATACGCAGTATTTT.

V gene TRBV6-6 combines with J gene TRBJ1-1; D unclear. V dropped 5 bases and J dropped 1 base, with 8 bases sitting between them. The CDR3 covers 13 residues. Germline V gives CDR1 MNHNY, CDR2 SVGAGI (reference sequence). The CDR3 region is CASSRTENTEAFF. Here the CDR3 DNA reads TGTGCCAGCAGTCGTACAGAGAACACTGAAGCTTTCTTT.

The chain carries TRBV5-4 and TRBJ2-7; weak D call: TRBD1 (6 bases). Germline CDR1 SGHNT, CDR2 YYREEE (reference sequence). The CDR3 runs to 17 residues. The germline V and J ends were trimmed by 2 bases and 0 bases, with 18 bases remaining between them. The CDR3 coding sequence is TGTGCCAGCAGCTTAGGCCCACAGGGTACCCTCTCCTACGAGCAGTACTTC. This gives the protein CASSLGPQGTLSYEQYF.

This chain links TRBV5-6 with TRBJ2-2; 7 nucleotides agree with TRBD1. CDR1 and CDR2 from the germline V gene are SGHDT and YYEEEE. This CDR3 spans 13 amino acids. The junction had 0 bases not matched to a gene; V was cut back by 1 base and J by 6 bases. This CDR3 reads CASSLQGAGELFF. CDR3 sequence (DNA): TGTGCCAGCAGCTTGCAGGGGGCCGGGGAGCTGTTTTTT.

V is TRBV9 and J is TRBJ2-4, with 10 bases lining up with TRBD1. Unmatched junction bases numbered 2, after V lost 0 bases and J lost 5 bases. The CDR3 extends over 15 amino acids. Germline V gene lookup returns CDR1 SGDLS and CDR2 YYNGEE. The DNA for the CDR3 is TGTGCCAGCAGCGTAGTAGGGACAGGGGAAAACATTCAGTACTTC. Protein sequence: CASSVVGTGENIQYF.

This sequence joins TRBV18 and TRBJ1-3; D is unresolved. Trimming removed 3 bases at V and 4 bases at J, with 7 bases between. This CDR3 is built from 13 residues. CDR1 KGHSH and CDR2 LQKENI come from the germline V gene. CDR3: CASSPISGNTIYF. The CDR3, as DNA: TGTGCCAGCTCACCTATTTCAGGAAACACCATATATTTT.

This clone was seen more than once but under ten times. The chain links TRBV25-1 to TRBJ1-2; D is unresolved. Germline-derived CDR1 and CDR2 are MGHDK and SYGVNS. Trimming removed 4 bases at V and 2 bases at J, with 17 bases between. The CDR3 consists of 16 residues. The CDR3 nucleotides read TGTGCCAGCAGTGCTCCACCCCACGAGTTCAACTATGGCTACACCTTC. Amino acids: CASSAPPHEFNYGYTF.

V usage is TRBV6-5 and J usage is TRBJ2-5; 10 nucleotides line up with TRBD2. The CDR3 extends over 14 amino acids. Per the germline V gene, CDR1 is MNHEY and CDR2 is SVGAGI. J gave up 5 bases and V 10 bases, and 10 bases lay outside the gene matches. In DNA, the CDR3 is TGTGCCACCAGGCCTAGCGGGAGAGCTGAGACCCAGTACTTC. Amino acids: CATRPSGRAETQYF.

The chain has TRBV19 and TRBJ2-2, with D possibly TRBD1 on 7 matching bases. This CDR3 has 16 amino acids. Trimming took 6 bases from V and 1 from J, leaving 15 bases between them. Germline lookup yields CDR1 LNHDA and CDR2 SQIVND (reference sequence). The CDR3 DNA reads TGTGCCAGTAGGGGAGGACAGGCGGGGAACACCGGGGAGCTGTTTTTT. Translating it yields CASRGGQAGNTGELFF.

This clone showed up just a few times. The rearrangement uses TRBV9 and TRBJ2-7, with D perhaps TRBD2 (6 bases). With 4 bases removed from V and 7 bases from J, the gap between germline ends came to 21 bases. The CDR3 extends over 15 amino acids. Germline V gives CDR1 SGDLS, CDR2 YYNGEE. The CDR3 nucleotides read TGTGCCAGCAGCCCCGGTTTAGCGGAGGGAGGAGAGCAGTACTTC. Its translation is CASSPGLAEGGEQYF.

The chain recombines TRBV5-1 with TRBJ2-3; D possibly corresponds to TRBD1 (6 bases). CDR1 SGHRS and CDR2 YFSETQ come from the germline V gene. This CDR3 has 13 residues. Trimming stripped 4 bases from V and 5 bases from J, with 11 bases between. CDR3 amino acids: CASSHTGIDTQYF. The CDR3 coding sequence is TGCGCCAGCAGCCACACAGGGATAGATACGCAGTATTTT.

The rearrangement joins TRBV18 to TRBJ2-7; D possibly corresponds to TRBD2 (6 bases). Trimming shortened V by 6 bases and J by 6 bases, and 12 bases separated the two germline ends. Germline V CDR1 and CDR2: KGHSH, LQKENI. This CDR3 is 12 amino acids long. CDR3 sequence: CASSRGNSEQYF. CDR3 DNA: TGTGCCAGCTCCCGGGGGAACAGCGAGCAGTACTTC.

This clone was detected once. The rearrangement links TRBV29-1 to TRBJ2-2; D gene ambiguous. Trimming removed 4 bases at V and 5 bases at J, with 17 bases between. The CDR3 runs to 15 residues. Germline-derived CDR1 and CDR2 are SQVTM and ANQGSEA. The CDR3 loop is CSVAEARVRTGELFF. For the CDR3, the DNA is TGCAGCGTTGCCGAGGCACGGGTTCGGACCGGGGAGCTGTTTTTT.

CDR3 nucleotides: TGTGCCAGCAGCCAATGGGACAGTATCTCCTATGGCTACACCTTC. Protein: CASSQWDSISYGYTF. This chain connects TRBV4-2 to TRBJ1-2; 7 bases map to TRBD1. The CDR3 runs 15 residues. Germline V lookup: CDR1 LGHNA, CDR2 YNFKEQ. Trimming took 2 bases from V and 4 from J; bases not matched to a gene: 7.

The J gene is TRBJ1-1, the V gene TRBV7-2, with 8 nucleotides matching TRBD1. The CDR3 consists of 15 residues. Germline CDR1 and CDR2: SGHTA and FQGNSA. Losses at the gene ends were 4 bases for V and 5 bases for J; bases not matched to a gene: 9. The CDR3 DNA reads TGTGCCAGCAGCTCGATCGACAGGGGAAGGACTGAAGCTTTCTTT. Translated: CASSSIDRGRTEAFF. Using reference TRBV7-2 and TRBJ1-1 for the parts outside the CDR3, the full variable domain is GAGVSQSPSNKVTEKGKDVELRCDPISGHTALYWYRQSLGQGLEFLIYFQGNSAPDKSGLPSDRFSAERTGGSVSTLTIQRTQQEDSAVYLCASSSIDRGRTEAFFGQGTRLTVV.

The chain couples TRBV4-1 to TRBJ2-7; D possibly corresponds to TRBD2 (5 bases). In germline, CDR1 is MGHRA, CDR2 YSYEKL. The CDR3 is 15 residues long. Between the trimmed V and J ends, which lost 0 bases and 0 bases, there was a span of 9 bases. The CDR3 sequence: CASSQEQDYSYEQYF. The CDR3 region has the DNA TGCGCCAGCAGCCAAGAACAAGACTACTCCTACGAGCAGTACTTC.

The J gene is TRBJ1-5, the V gene TRBV6-1; the D gene is possibly TRBD1 (6 bases). The CDR3 contains 15 residues. The germline V gene has CDR1 MNHNS and CDR2 SASEGT. V was trimmed by 10 bases and J by 0 bases, leaving 16 bases between them. The CDR3 loop is CAIRSQGNSNQPQHF. CDR3 nucleotide sequence: TGTGCCATCCGCTCCCAGGGGAATAGCAATCAGCCCCAGCATTTT.

This rearrangement joins TRBV5-1 to TRBJ2-6; either TRBD1 or TRBD2 may fit D (5 bases each). The V end was cut by 2 bases, the J end by 0 bases, with 18 bases between. This CDR3 is built from 19 residues. Per the germline V gene, CDR1 is SGHRS and CDR2 is YFSETQ. The CDR3 is CASSFRDVVRGSGANVLTF. For the CDR3, the DNA is TGCGCCAGCAGCTTCCGGGACGTTGTCCGCGGCTCTGGGGCCAACGTCCTGACTTTC.